This TCR beta chain comes out of a study of shared clonotypes between healthy human individuals. In the naive CD8 group, cells lacked CD45RO and were positively selected for CCR7, so terminally differentiated effector memory CD45RA+ cells were left out. Deep was the level used in running the assay. About 33,000 T cell genomes (roughly 190 ng DNA) went into each sorted-subset replicate. Libraries were prepared by immunoSEQ multiplex PCR; TCRdb keeps only in-frame clonotypes and omits some of them. The sample records about 2.1 million clones, 90% to 95% being singletons. Germline CDR1 SGHRS, CDR2 YFSETQ. With 0 bases removed from V and 2 bases from J, the gap between germline ends came to 12 bases. The CDR3 runs 15 residues.

Sequenced input: naive CD8+ T cells from PBMCs. V gene TRBV5-1 combines with J gene TRBJ2-7, with D possibly matching TRBD1 (6 bases). This receptor was obtained from a man aged 18-30 years in good health. Some clones in this sample may be carry-over from other donors' samples. The CDR3 DNA follows: TGCGCCAGCAGCTTGGCCGGACAGACCGCCTACGAGCAGTACTTC. Translation gives CASSLAGQTAYEQYF.